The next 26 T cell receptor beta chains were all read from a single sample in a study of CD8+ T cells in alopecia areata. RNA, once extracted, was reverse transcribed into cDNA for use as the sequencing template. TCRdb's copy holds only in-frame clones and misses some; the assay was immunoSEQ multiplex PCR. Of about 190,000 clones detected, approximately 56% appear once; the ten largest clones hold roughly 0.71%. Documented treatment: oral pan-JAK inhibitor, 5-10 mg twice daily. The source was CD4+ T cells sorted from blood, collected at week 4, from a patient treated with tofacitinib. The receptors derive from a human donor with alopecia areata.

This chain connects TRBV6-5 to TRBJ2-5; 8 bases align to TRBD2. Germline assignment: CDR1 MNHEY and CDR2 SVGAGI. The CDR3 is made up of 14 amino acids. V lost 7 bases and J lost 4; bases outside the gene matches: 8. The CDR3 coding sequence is TGTGCCAGCAATCCAGCGGGAGCCCCAGAGACCCAGTACTTC. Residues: CASNPAGAPETQYF.

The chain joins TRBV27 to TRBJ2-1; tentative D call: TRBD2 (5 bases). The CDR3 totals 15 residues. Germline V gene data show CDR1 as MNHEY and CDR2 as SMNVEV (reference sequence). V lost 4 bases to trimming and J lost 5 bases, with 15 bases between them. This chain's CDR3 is CASSSFTRPNNEQFF. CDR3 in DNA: TGTGCCAGCAGTTCCTTCACTAGACCCAACAATGAGCAGTTCTTC.

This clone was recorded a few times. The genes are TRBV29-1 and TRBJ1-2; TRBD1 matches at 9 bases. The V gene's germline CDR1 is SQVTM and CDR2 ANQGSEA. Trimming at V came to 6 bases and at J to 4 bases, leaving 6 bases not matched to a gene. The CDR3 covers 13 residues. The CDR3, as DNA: TGCAGCGTATCGGACAGGGGTAGCTATGGCTACACCTTC. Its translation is CSVSDRGSYGYTF.

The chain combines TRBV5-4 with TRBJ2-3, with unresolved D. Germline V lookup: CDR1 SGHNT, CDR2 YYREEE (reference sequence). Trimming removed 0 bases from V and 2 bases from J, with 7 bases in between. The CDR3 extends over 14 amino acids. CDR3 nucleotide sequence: TGTGCCAGCAGCTTGGAGTCCTACACAGATACGCAGTATTTT. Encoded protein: CASSLESYTDTQYF. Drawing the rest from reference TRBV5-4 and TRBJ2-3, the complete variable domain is ETGVTQSPTHLIKTRGQQVTLRCSSQSGHNTVSWYQQALGQGPQFIFQYYREEENGRGNFPPRFSGLQFPNYSSELNVNALELDDSALYLCASSLESYTDTQYFGPGTRLTVL.

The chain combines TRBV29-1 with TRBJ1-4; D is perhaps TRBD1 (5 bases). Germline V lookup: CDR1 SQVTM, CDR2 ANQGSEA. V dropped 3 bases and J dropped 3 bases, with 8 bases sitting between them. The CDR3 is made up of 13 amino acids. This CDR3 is CSVEEGSNEKLFF. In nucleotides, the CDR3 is TGCAGCGTTGAGGAGGGGTCTAATGAAAAACTGTTTTTT.

The CDR3 DNA reads as TGTGCCAGCAGCCAAGATTCGGCGGCAGTTCGGGGCTACACCTTC. Translation gives CASSQDSAAVRGYTF. This sequence joins TRBV14 and TRBJ1-2; D not certain. This CDR3 comprises 15 residues. V lost 0 bases to trimming and J lost 8 bases, with 16 bases between them. Germline CDR1 reads SGHDN; CDR2 reads FVKESK.

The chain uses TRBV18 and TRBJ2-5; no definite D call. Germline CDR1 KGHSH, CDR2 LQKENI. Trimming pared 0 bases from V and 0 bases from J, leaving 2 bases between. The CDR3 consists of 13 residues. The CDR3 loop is CASSPPNQETQYF. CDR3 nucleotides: TGTGCCAGCTCACCACCTAACCAAGAGACCCAGTACTTC.

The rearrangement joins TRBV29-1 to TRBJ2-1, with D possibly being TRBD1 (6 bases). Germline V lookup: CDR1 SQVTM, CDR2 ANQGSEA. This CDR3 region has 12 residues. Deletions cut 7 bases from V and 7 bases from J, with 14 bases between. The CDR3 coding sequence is TGCAGCGCCGACGAGACAGGAAATGAGCAGTTCTTC. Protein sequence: CSADETGNEQFF.

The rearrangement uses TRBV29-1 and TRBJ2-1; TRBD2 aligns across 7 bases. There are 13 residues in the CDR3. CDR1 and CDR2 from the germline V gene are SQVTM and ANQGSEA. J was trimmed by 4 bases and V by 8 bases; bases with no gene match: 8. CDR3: CSIRGSGYNEQFF. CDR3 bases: TGCAGCATACGGGGTAGCGGGTACAATGAGCAGTTCTTC.

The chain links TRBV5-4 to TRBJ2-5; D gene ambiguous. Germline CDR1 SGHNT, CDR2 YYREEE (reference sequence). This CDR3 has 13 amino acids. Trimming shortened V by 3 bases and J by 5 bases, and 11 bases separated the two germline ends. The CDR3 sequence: CASSSGPRETQYF. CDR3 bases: TGTGCCAGCAGCTCCGGGCCCAGGGAGACCCAGTACTTC. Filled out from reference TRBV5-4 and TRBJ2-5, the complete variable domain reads ETGVTQSPTHLIKTRGQQVTLRCSSQSGHNTVSWYQQALGQGPQFIFQYYREEENGRGNFPPRFSGLQFPNYSSELNVNALELDDSALYLCASSSGPRETQYFGPGTRLLVL.

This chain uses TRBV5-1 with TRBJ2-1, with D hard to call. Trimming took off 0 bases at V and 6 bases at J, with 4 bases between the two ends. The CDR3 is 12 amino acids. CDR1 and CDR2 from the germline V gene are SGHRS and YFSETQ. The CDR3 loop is CASSLGSNEQFF. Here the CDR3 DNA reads TGCGCCAGCAGCTTGGGCAGCAATGAGCAGTTCTTC.

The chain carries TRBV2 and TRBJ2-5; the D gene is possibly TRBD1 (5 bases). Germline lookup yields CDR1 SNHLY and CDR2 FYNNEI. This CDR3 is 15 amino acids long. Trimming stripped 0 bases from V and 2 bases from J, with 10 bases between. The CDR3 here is CASSEAGARQETQYF. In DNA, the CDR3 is TGTGCCAGCAGTGAAGCAGGGGCAAGGCAAGAGACCCAGTACTTC.

The CDR3 nucleotides read TGCGCCAGCAGTCAACCAAATAGCGGGAGTGGGTACGAGCAGTACTTC. Protein sequence: CASSQPNSGSGYEQYF. The chain recombines TRBV23-1 with TRBJ2-7; 9 bases are a match to TRBD2. TRBV23-1 is an ORF, with its function uncertain. This CDR3 comprises 16 residues. Trimming removed 2 bases from V and 4 bases from J; junction bases left unmatched: 9.

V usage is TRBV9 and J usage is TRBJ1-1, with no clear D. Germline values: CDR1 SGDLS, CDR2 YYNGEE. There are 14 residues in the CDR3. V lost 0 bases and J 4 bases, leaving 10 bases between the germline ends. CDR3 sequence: CASSVVLGVTEAFF. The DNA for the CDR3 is TGTGCCAGCAGCGTAGTTTTGGGTGTCACTGAAGCTTTCTTT.

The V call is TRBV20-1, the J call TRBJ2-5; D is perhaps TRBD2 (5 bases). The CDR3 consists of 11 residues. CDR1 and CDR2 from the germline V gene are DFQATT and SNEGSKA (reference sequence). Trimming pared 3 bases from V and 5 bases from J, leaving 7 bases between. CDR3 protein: CSARRAETQYF. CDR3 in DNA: TGCAGTGCTAGGCGGGCGGAGACCCAGTACTTC.

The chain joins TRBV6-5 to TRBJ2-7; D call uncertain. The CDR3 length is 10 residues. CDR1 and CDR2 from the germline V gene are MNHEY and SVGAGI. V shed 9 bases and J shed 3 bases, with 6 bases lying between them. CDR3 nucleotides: TGTGCCAGATCAATCTACGAGCAGTACTTC. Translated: CARSIYEQYF.

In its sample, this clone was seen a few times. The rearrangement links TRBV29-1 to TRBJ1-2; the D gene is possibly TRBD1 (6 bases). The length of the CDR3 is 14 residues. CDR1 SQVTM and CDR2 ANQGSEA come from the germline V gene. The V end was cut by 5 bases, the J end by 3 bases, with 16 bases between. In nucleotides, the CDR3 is TGCAGCGTTCAAAAACAGGGAGTCGACTATGGCTACACCTTC. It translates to CSVQKQGVDYGYTF. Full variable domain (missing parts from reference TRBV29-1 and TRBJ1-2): SAVISQKPSRDICQRGTSLTIQCQVDSQVTMMFWYRQQPGQSLTLIATANQGSEATYESGFVIDKFPISRPNLTFSTLTVSNMSPEDSSIYLCSVQKQGVDYGYTFGSGTRLTVV.

The DNA for the CDR3 is TGTGCCTGGAGTGTAACGCGGGGAGAGACCCAGTACTTC. As protein: CAWSVTRGETQYF. The V call is TRBV30, the J call TRBJ2-5; D may be TRBD2 (6 bases). The CDR3 is 13 residues long. The germline V gene encodes CDR1 GTSNPN and CDR2 SVGIG (reference sequence). With 0 bases removed from V and 4 bases from J, the gap between germline ends came to 9 bases.

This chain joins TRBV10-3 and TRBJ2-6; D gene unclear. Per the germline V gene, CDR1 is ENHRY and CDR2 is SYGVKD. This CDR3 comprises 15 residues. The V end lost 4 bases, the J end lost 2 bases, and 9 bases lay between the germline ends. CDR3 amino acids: CAISGAGTGANVLTF. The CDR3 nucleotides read TGTGCCATCAGTGGGGCTGGAACTGGGGCCAACGTCCTGACTTTC.

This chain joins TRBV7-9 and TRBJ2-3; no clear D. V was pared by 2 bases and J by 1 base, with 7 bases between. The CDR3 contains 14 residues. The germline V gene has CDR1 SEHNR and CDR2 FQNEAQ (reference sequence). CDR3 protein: CASSLTQGTDTQYF. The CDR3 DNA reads TGTGCCAGCAGCTTAACGCAGGGCACAGATACGCAGTATTTT.

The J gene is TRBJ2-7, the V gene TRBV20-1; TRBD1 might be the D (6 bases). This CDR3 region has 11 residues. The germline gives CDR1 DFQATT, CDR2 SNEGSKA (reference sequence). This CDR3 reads CSQQGTHEQYF. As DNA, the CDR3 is TGCAGCCAACAGGGAACCCACGAGCAGTACTTC.

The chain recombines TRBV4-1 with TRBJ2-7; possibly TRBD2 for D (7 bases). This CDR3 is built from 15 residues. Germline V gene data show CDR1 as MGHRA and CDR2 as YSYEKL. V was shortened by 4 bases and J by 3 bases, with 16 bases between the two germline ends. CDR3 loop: CASSPTGGPLYEQYF. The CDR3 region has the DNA TGCGCCAGCAGCCCAACCGGGGGGCCACTCTACGAGCAGTACTTC.

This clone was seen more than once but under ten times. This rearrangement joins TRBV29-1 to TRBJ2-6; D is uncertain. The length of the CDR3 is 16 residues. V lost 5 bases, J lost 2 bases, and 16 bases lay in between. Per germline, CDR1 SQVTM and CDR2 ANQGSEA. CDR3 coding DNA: TGCAGCGTTAGCACAATTACAGAAACTGGGGCCAACGTCCTGACTTTC. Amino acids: CSVSTITETGANVLTF.

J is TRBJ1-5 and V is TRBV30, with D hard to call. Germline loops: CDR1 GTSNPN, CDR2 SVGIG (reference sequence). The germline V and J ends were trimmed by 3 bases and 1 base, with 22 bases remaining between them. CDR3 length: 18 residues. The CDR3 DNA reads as TGTGCCTGGAGCGGAGGCCTAACCCGGGGTGTGAGCAATCAGCCCCAGCATTTT. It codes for CAWSGGLTRGVSNQPQHF.

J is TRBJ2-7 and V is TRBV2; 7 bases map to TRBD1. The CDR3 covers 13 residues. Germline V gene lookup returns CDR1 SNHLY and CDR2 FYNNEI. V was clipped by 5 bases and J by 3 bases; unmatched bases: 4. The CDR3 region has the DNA TGTGCCAGCAGTAGGGACAGCATCTACGAGCAGTACTTC. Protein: CASSRDSIYEQYF.

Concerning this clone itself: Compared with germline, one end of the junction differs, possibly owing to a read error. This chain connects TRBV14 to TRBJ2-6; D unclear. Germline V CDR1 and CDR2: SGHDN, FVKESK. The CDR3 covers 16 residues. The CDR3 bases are TGTGCCAGCAGCCAAGGACGGAGCTCTTGGGCCAACGTCCTGACTTTC. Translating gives CASSQGRSSWANVLTF.